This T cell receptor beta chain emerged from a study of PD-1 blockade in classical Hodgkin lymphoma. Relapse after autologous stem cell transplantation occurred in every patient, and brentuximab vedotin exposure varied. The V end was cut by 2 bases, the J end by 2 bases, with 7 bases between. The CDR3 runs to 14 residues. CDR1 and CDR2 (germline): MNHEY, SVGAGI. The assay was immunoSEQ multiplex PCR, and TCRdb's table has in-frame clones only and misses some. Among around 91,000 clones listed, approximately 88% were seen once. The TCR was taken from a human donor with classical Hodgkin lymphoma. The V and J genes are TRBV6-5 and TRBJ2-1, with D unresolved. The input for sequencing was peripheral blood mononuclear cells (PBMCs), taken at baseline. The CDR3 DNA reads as TGTGCCAGCAGTTACCGACTTACCTACAATGAGCAGTTCTTC. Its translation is CASSYRLTYNEQFF.